This T cell receptor (beta chain) stems from a study of T cell responses to AZD1222 COVID-19 vaccine. Study-wide points: Variant regions that are unmutated are reportedly the target of nearly half of spike-specific TCRs.

Trimming left V 3 bases short and J 6 bases short, with 23 bases between. This CDR3 is built from 16 residues. The V gene's germline CDR1 is SQVTM and CDR2 ANQGSEA. For this clone: Its antigen remains unidentified.

The data were produced by immunoSEQ multiplex PCR, yet TCRdb's version contains in-frame clones alone and is incomplete. Here the sample spans about 100,000 clones, around nine tenths being singletons. The starting material was peripheral blood, obtained on day 0 of AZD1222 vaccination. This sequence joins TRBV29-1 and TRBJ1-2, with a possible D match to TRBD1 (5 bases). This TCR was recovered from an adult in good health. The DNA of the CDR3 is TGCAGCGTTGACGGGGTGGGACGGGTTGGTGAGCATGGCTACACCTTC. Its protein is CSVDGVGRVGEHGYTF.